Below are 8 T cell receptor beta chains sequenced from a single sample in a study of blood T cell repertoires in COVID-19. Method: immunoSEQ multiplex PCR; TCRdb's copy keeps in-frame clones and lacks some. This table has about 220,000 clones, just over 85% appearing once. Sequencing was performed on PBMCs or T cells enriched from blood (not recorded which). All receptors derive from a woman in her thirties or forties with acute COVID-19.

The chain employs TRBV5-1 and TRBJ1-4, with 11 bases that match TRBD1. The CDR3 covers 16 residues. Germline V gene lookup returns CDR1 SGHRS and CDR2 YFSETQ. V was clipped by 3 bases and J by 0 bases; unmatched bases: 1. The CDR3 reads CASSSGQGATNEKLFF. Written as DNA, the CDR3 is TGCGCCAGCAGCTCGGGACAGGGGGCAACTAATGAAAAACTGTTTTTT. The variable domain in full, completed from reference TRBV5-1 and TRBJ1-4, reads KAGVTQTPRYLIKTRGQQVTLSCSPISGHRSVSWYQQTPGQGLQFLFEYFSETQRNKGNFPGRFSGRQFSNSRSEMNVSTLELGDSALYLCASSSGQGATNEKLFFGSGTQLSVL.

CDR3 sequence reads: CASSAKIGQGYSGANVLTF. CDR3 nucleotide sequence: TGTGCCAGCAGCGCAAAAATAGGACAGGGGTACTCTGGGGCCAACGTCCTGACTTTC. This chain uses TRBV5-5 with TRBJ2-6; 9 bases map to TRBD1. Germline V gene data show CDR1 as SGHKS and CDR2 as YYEKEE (reference sequence). CDR3 size: 19 residues. V lost 4 bases to trimming and J lost 0 bases; unmatched junction nucleotides: 11.

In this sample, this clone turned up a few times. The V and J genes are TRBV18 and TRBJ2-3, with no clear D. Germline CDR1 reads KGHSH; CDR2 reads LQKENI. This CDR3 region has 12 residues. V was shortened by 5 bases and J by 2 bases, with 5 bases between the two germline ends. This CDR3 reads CASSAVTDTQYF. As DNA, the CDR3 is TGTGCCAGCTCAGCGGTCACAGATACGCAGTATTTT.

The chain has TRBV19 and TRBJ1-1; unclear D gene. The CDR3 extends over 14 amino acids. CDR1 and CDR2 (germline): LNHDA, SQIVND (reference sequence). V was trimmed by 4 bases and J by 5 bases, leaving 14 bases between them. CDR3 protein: CASSNLGFPTEAFF. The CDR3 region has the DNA TGTGCCAGTAGTAACCTAGGCTTCCCGACTGAAGCTTTCTTT.

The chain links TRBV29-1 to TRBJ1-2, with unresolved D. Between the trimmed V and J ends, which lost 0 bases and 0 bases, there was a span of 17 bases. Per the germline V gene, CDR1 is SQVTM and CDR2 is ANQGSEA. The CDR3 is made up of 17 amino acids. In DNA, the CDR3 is TGCAGCGTTGAAGAGGAAACGAGGCGGTACACTAACTATGGCTACACCTTC. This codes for CSVEEETRRYTNYGYTF.

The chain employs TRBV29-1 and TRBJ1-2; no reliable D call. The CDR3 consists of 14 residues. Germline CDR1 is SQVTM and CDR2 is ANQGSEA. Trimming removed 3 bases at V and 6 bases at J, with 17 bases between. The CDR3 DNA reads TGCAGCGTTGAGCCATCGGGAACCTGGAATGGCTACACCTTC. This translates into CSVEPSGTWNGYTF.

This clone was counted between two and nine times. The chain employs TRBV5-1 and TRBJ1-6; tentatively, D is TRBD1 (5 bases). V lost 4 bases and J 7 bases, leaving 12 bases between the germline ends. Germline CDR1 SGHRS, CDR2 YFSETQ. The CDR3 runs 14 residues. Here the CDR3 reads CASSEQVYNSPLHF. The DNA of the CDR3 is TGCGCCAGCAGCGAACAGGTTTACAATTCACCCCTCCACTTT. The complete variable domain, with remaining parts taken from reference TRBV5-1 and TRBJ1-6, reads KAGVTQTPRYLIKTRGQQVTLSCSPISGHRSVSWYQQTPGQGLQFLFEYFSETQRNKGNFPGRFSGRQFSNSRSEMNVSTLELGDSALYLCASSEQVYNSPLHFGNGTRLTVT.

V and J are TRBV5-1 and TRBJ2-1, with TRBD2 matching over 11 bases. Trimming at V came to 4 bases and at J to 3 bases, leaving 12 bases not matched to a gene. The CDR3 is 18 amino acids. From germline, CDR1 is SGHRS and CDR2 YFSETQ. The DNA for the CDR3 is TGCGCCAGCAGCCAGGGTATGTTAGCGGGGGGGTACTACAATGAGCAGTTCTTC. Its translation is CASSQGMLAGGYYNEQFF. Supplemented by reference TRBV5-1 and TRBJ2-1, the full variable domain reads KAGVTQTPRYLIKTRGQQVTLSCSPISGHRSVSWYQQTPGQGLQFLFEYFSETQRNKGNFPGRFSGRQFSNSRSEMNVSTLELGDSALYLCASSQGMLAGGYYNEQFFGPGTRLTVL.